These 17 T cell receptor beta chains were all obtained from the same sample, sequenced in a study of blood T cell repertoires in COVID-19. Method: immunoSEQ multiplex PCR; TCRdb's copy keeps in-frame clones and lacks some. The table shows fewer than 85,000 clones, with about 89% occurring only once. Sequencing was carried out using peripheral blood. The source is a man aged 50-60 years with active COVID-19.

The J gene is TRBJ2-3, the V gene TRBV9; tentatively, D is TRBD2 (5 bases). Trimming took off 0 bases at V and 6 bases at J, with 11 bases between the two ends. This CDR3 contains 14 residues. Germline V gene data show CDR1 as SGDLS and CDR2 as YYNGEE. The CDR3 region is CASSVDARGDTQYF. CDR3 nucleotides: TGTGCCAGCAGCGTAGATGCTAGAGGGGATACGCAGTATTTT.

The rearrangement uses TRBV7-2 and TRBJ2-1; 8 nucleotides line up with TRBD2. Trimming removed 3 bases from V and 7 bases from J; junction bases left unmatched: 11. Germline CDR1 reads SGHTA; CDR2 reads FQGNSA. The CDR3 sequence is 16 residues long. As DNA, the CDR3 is TGTGCCAGCAGCTTCCGGAGAGCGGGAGTACCGAATGAGCAGTTCTTC. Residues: CASSFRRAGVPNEQFF.

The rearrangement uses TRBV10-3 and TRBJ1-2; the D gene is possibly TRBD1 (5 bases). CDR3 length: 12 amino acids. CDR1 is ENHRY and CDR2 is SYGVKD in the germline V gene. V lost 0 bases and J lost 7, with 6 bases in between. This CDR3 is CAISESTVGYTF. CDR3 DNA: TGTGCCATCAGTGAGTCGACAGTTGGCTACACCTTC.

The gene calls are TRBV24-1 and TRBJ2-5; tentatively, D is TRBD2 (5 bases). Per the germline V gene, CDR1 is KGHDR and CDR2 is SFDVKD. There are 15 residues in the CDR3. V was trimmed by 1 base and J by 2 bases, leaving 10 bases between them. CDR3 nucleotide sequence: TGTGCCACCAGTGATTTCCCCAGCGGACAAGAGACCCAGTACTTC. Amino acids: CATSDFPSGQETQYF.

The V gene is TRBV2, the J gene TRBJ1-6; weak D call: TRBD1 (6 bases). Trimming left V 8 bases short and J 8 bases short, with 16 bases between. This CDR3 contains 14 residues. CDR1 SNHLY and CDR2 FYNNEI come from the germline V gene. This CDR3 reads CASGQQGRDSPLHF. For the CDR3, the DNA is TGTGCCAGCGGGCAACAGGGTCGGGATTCACCCCTCCACTTT.

CDR3 in amino acids: CATSGSYGYTF. For the CDR3, the DNA is TGTGCCACCTCCGGGAGCTATGGCTACACCTTC. This sequence joins TRBV28 and TRBJ1-2, with no clear D. Germline CDR1 and CDR2: MDHEN and SYDVKM. V lost 10 bases and J lost 4, with 10 bases in between. The CDR3 is 11 residues long.

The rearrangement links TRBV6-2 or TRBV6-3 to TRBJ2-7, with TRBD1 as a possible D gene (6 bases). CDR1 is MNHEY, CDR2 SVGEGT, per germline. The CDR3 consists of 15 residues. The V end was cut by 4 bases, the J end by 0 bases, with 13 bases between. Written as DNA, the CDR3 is TGTGCCAGCAGTTTCCCGACAGGTTCCTCCTACGAGCAGTACTTC. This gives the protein CASSFPTGSSYEQYF.

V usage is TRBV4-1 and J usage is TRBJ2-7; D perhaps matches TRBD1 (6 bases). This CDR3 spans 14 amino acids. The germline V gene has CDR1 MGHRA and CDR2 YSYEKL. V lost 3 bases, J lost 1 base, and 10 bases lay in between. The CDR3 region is CASSQLTGSYEQYF. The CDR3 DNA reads TGCGCCAGCAGCCAGTTAACAGGGTCCTACGAGCAGTACTTC.

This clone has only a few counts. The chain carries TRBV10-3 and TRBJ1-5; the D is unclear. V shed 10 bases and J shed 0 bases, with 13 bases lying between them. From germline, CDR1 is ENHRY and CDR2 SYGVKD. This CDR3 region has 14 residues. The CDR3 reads CATTQDYSNQPQHF. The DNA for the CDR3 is TGTGCCACGACCCAGGACTATAGCAATCAGCCCCAGCATTTT.

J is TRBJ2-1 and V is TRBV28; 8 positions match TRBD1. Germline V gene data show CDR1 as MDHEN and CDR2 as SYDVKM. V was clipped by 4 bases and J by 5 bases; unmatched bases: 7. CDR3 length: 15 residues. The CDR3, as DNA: TGTGCCAGCAGTTCAAATTACAGGGGGAACAATGAGCAGTTCTTC. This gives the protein CASSSNYRGNNEQFF.

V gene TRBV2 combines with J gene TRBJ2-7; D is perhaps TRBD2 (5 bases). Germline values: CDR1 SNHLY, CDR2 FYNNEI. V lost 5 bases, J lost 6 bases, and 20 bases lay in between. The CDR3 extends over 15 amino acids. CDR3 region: CASSLGVLLRSEQYF. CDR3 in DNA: TGTGCCAGCAGTTTGGGAGTTCTTCTAAGGTCCGAGCAGTACTTC.

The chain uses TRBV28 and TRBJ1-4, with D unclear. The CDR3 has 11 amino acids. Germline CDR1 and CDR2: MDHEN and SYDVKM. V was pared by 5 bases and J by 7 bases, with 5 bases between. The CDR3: CASSPLEKLFF. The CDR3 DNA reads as TGTGCCAGCAGTCCCCTTGAAAAACTGTTTTTT. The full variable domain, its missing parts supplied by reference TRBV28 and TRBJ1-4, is DVKVTQSSRYLVKRTGEKVFLECVQDMDHENMFWYRQDPGLGLRLIYFSYDVKMKEKGDIPEGYSVSREKKERFSLILESASTNQTSMYLCASSPLEKLFFGSGTQLSVL.

The chain's CDR3 is CASSEASGSANTGELFF. CDR3 DNA sequence: TGTGCCAGCAGTGAGGCCAGCGGGTCAGCGAACACCGGGGAGCTGTTTTTT. The genes are TRBV2 and TRBJ2-2; D may be TRBD2 (6 bases). V dropped 3 bases and J dropped 0 bases, with 14 bases sitting between them. CDR3 length equals 17 residues. CDR1 is SNHLY, CDR2 FYNNEI, per germline. The full variable domain, in which reference TRBV2 and TRBJ2-2 provide the parts outside the CDR3, is EPEVTQTPSHQVTQMGQEVILRCVPISNHLYFYWYRQILGQKVEFLVSFYNNEISEKSEIFDDQFSVERPDGSNFTLKIRSTKLEDSAMYFCASSEASGSANTGELFFGEGSRLTVL.

CDR3 protein: CASSIGRAGMTHEQYF. For the CDR3, the DNA is TGTGCCAGTAGTATAGGAAGGGCAGGGATGACCCACGAGCAGTACTTC. This chain joins TRBV19 and TRBJ2-7; perhaps TRBD1 as D (5 bases). Germline lookup yields CDR1 LNHDA and CDR2 SQIVND (reference sequence). This CDR3 comprises 16 residues. V was clipped by 1 base and J by 5 bases, with 18 bases between them.

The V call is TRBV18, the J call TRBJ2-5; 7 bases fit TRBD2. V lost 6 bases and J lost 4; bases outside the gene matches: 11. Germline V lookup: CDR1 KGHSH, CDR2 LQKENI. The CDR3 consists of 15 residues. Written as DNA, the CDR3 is TGTGCCAGCTCCCCTGGGGGGGGAGTCAGAGAGACCCAGTACTTC. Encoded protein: CASSPGGGVRETQYF.

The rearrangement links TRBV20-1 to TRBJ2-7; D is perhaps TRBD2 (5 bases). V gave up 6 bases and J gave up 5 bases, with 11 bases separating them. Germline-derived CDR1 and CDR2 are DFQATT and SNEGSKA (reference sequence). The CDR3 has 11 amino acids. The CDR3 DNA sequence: TGCAGTGCAAGTACTAGGAACGAGCAGTACTTC. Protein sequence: CSASTRNEQYF.

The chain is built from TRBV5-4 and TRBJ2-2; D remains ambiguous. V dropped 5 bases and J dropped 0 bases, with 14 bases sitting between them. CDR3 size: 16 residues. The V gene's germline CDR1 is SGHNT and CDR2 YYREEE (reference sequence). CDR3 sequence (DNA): TGTGCCAGCAGTACTCGGCGGTCTACGAACACCGGGGAGCTGTTTTTT. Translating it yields CASSTRRSTNTGELFF.